The 7 T cell receptor beta chains given below trace back to one sample, sequenced in a study of T cell responses to AZD1222 COVID-19 vaccine listed by TCRdb under 2021. Library preparation used the immunoSEQ multiplex PCR assay. In TCRdb, the immuneACCESS table is reduced to in-frame sequences with V and J assigned. These tables do not hold every clone; where another copy was compared, an unresolved V gene accounts for under half, and the others remain unexplained. This sample has under 70,000 clones in its table, and 70% to 90% of those were observed once. The ten largest clones take up roughly 15% of the sample. The intended sense of this specimen's time point label: about 28 days (+/-7) after the second vaccine dose. The source material was peripheral blood, sampled 28 days after the second AZD1222 dose. These receptors were obtained from an adult who received the AZD1222 COVID-19 vaccine.

This clone was seen more than once but under ten times. The rearrangement uses TRBV7-9 and TRBJ2-7; D might be TRBD1 or TRBD2, each matching 5 bases. The V gene's germline CDR1 is SEHNR and CDR2 FQNEAQ (reference sequence). V was cut by 6 bases and J by 0 bases, with 12 bases left in between. The CDR3 runs to 14 residues. DNA for the CDR3: TGTGCCAGCAGATCGGGACGGAGCTCCTACGAGCAGTACTTC. Residues: CASRSGRSSYEQYF.

The chain links TRBV5-3 to TRBJ2-1, with 13 bases fitting TRBD2. TRBV5-3 is given ORF status, its function remaining uncertain. This CDR3 region has 15 residues. J lost 7 bases, V lost 5 bases, and 6 bases had no gene match. CDR3 nucleotides: TGTGCCAGAAGATTCCGGACTAGCGGGGGAAATGAGCAGTTCTTC. It codes for CARRFRTSGGNEQFF.

The DNA of the CDR3 is TGTGCCAGCAGCTTGGATCAGGGGGCCGGTGAGACCCAGTACTTC. Translation: CASSLDQGAGETQYF. The chain carries TRBV5-4 and TRBJ2-5; 8 bases line up with TRBD1. Per the germline V gene, CDR1 is SGHNT and CDR2 is YYREEE (reference sequence). V shed 0 bases and J 5 bases; nucleotides not matched to a gene: 6. The CDR3 runs to 15 residues.

This chain connects TRBV18 to TRBJ2-3; 9 nucleotides agree with TRBD2. Per the germline V gene, CDR1 is KGHSH and CDR2 is LQKENI. V lost 2 bases to trimming and J lost 0 bases; unmatched junction nucleotides: 3. The CDR3 has 16 residues. CDR3: CASSPASGRSTDTQYF. The DNA of the CDR3 is TGTGCCAGCTCACCAGCGAGCGGGAGGAGCACAGATACGCAGTATTTT.

J is TRBJ1-5 and V is TRBV19; TRBD1 matches at 7 bases. V shed 3 bases, J shed 6 bases, and the junction held 8 bases outside the gene matches. This CDR3 contains 15 residues. The germline gives CDR1 LNHDA, CDR2 SQIVND (reference sequence). CDR3 nucleotide sequence: TGTGCCAGTAGTATCCCCGCTCAGGGGGTTCAGCCCCAGCATTTT. Translation gives CASSIPAQGVQPQHF.

The chain uses TRBV19 and TRBJ2-5; 16 nucleotides line up with TRBD2. J was trimmed by 3 bases and V by 6 bases; bases with no gene match: 10. The CDR3 extends over 18 amino acids. Germline CDR1 is LNHDA and CDR2 is SQIVND (reference sequence). The CDR3 loop reads CASSEGTSGRGGKETQYF. CDR3 nucleotide sequence: TGTGCCAGTAGCGAAGGGACTAGCGGGAGGGGTGGGAAAGAGACCCAGTACTTC.

The CDR3 DNA reads as TGTGCCAGCAGTTCCACGGGACAGGGTTACAATGAGCAGTTCTTC. Its translation: CASSSTGQGYNEQFF. The chain couples TRBV27 to TRBJ2-1; TRBD1 matches 9 bases. The germline V gene has CDR1 MNHEY and CDR2 SMNVEV (reference sequence). With 4 bases clipped from V and 4 bases from J, the junction kept 5 bases outside the gene matches. The length of the CDR3 is 15 residues.